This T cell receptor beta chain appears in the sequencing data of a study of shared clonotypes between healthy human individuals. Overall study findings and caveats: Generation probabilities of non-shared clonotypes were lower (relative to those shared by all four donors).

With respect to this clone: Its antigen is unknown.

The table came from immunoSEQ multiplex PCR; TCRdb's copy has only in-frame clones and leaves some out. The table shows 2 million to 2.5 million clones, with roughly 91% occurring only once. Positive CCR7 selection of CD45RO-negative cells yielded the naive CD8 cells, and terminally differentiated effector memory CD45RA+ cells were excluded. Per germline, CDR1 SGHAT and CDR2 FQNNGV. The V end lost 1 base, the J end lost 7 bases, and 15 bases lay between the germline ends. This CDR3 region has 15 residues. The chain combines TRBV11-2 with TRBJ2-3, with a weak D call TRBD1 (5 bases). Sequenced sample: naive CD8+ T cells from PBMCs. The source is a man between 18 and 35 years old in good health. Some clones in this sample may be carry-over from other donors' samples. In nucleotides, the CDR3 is TGTGCCAGCAGCTTAGGGGGCCAGAAAGATTATACGCAGTATTTT. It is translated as CASSLGGQKDYTQYF.